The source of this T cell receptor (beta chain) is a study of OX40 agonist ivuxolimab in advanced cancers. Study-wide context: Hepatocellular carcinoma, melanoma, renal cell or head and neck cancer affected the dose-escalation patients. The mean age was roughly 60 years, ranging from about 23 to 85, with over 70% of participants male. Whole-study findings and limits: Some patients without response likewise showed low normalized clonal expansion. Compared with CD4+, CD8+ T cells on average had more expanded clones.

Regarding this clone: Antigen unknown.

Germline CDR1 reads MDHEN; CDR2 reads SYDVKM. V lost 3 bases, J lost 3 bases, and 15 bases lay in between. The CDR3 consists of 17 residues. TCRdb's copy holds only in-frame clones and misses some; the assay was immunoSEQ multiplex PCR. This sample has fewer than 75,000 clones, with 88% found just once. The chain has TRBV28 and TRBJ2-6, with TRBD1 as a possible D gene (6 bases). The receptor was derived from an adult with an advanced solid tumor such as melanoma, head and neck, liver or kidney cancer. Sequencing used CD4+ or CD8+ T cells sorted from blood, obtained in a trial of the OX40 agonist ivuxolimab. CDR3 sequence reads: CASSLGAGIYGANVLTF. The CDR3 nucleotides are TGTGCCAGCAGTTTGGGGGCAGGGATCTATGGGGCCAACGTCCTGACTTTC. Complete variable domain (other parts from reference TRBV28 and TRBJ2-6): DVKVTQSSRYLVKRTGEKVFLECVQDMDHENMFWYRQDPGLGLRLIYFSYDVKMKEKGDIPEGYSVSREKKERFSLILESASTNQTSMYLCASSLGAGIYGANVLTFGAGSRLTVL.